The 13 T cell receptor beta chains in this list originate from one sample, sequenced in a study of spatial heterogeneity in lung cancer. General observations from the study: How many expanded intratumoral alpha and beta TCRs were present tracked the tumor mutation count, which was a count of nonsynonymous mutations.

Time point described: sample taken at primary tumor resection. Via MiXCR, TCRdb re-called the 5' RACE reads, giving one row per CDR3 protein. The sample has several thousand distinct CDR3 sequences, roughly 7.7% seen once. Their specific antigens are unknown. The sequencing here drew on lung tumor tissue, taken at surgery. These receptors were collected from a female donor with early-stage non-small cell lung cancer.

This clonotype was seen ten or more times. The V gene is TRBV25-1, the J gene TRBJ1-2; 11 bases match TRBD1. The CDR3 totals 16 residues. V was clipped by 5 bases and J by 4 bases; unmatched bases: 9. Germline CDR1 and CDR2: MGHDK and SYGVNS. In DNA form, the CDR3 reads TGTGCCAGCAGTTATCGTTGGACAGGGGGCGGCTATGGCTACACCTTC. This encodes CASSYRWTGGGYGYTF.

Ten or more counts support this clonotype. The gene calls are TRBV7-2 and TRBJ2-5, with D unclear. V was pared by 5 bases and J by 3 bases, with 13 bases between. This CDR3 is built from 14 residues. CDR1 and CDR2 (germline): SGHTA, FQGNSA. The CDR3 reads CASSLSFGEETQYF. CDR3 DNA sequence: TGTGCCAGCAGCCTTAGCTTTGGGGAAGAGACCCAGTACTTC.

This clonotype is classed as medium-sized. The chain combines TRBV9 with TRBJ2-3, with 12 nucleotides matching TRBD2. The CDR3 covers 15 residues. Germline V CDR1 and CDR2: SGDLS, YYNGEE. Trimming at V came to 0 bases and at J to 4 bases, leaving 0 bases not matched to a gene. The CDR3 region has the DNA TGTGCCAGCAGCGTAGGACTAGCGGGAGCAGATACGCAGTATTTT. It codes for CASSVGLAGADTQYF.

In this sample, this clonotype turned up many times. The V and J genes are TRBV6-2 or TRBV6-3 and TRBJ2-7; 8 positions agree with TRBD2. Per the germline V gene, CDR1 is MNHEY and CDR2 is SVGEGT. The CDR3 covers 13 residues. J was trimmed by 0 bases and V by 7 bases; bases with no gene match: 2. In DNA form, the CDR3 reads TGTGCCAGCACTACTAGCGGCTCCTACGAGCAGTACTTC. Its translation is CASTTSGSYEQYF.

This clonotype was observed at least ten times. V gene TRBV20-1 combines with J gene TRBJ2-7; D call uncertain. Germline V CDR1 and CDR2: DFQATT, SNEGSKA (reference sequence). CDR3 length equals 14 residues. The germline V and J ends were trimmed by 0 bases and 0 bases, with 9 bases remaining between them. The CDR3 nucleotides read TGCAGTGCTAGAGATCGATGGAGCTCCTACGAGCAGTACTTC. This gives the protein CSARDRWSSYEQYF.

This clonotype has ten or more counts. CDR3 residues: CASSSRGSTDTQYF. CDR3 coding DNA: TGTGCCAGCTCCTCGAGGGGAAGCACAGATACGCAGTATTTT. The chain joins TRBV2 to TRBJ2-3; TRBD1 or TRBD2 may be the D gene (5 bases each). This CDR3 has 14 residues. Trimming stripped 8 bases from V and 0 bases from J, with 12 bases between. Germline values: CDR1 SNHLY, CDR2 FYNNEI.

V and J are TRBV6-4 and TRBJ2-2; D may be TRBD2 (5 bases). The CDR3 has 13 amino acids. The germline CDR1 and CDR2 sequences are MRHNA and SNTAGT. V lost 3 bases and J lost 4, with 6 bases in between. As DNA, the CDR3 is TGTGCCAGCAGTGAGACTACCACCGGGGAGCTGTTTTTT. Its translation is CASSETTTGELFF.

This clonotype is medium-sized by share. J is TRBJ2-3 and V is TRBV7-2; 13 bases are shared with TRBD2. The CDR3 has 15 amino acids. V was pared by 2 bases and J by 6 bases, with 2 bases of the junction left unmatched. Germline assignment: CDR1 SGHTA and CDR2 FQGNSA. The CDR3: CASSLILAGGDTQYF. CDR3 sequence (DNA): TGTGCCAGCAGCTTAATACTAGCGGGAGGGGATACGCAGTATTTT.

By proportion, this clonotype is medium-sized. The rearrangement links TRBV29-1 to TRBJ2-5; 7 bases align to TRBD1. CDR1 SQVTM and CDR2 ANQGSEA come from the germline V gene. V shed 6 bases, J shed 4 bases, and the junction held 5 bases outside the gene matches. The CDR3 has 12 amino acids. The DNA of the CDR3 is TGCAGCGTCCACAGGGGTGGAGAGACCCAGTACTTC. Protein: CSVHRGGETQYF.

This clonotype is classed as medium-sized (0.01 to 0.1%). The chain carries TRBV4-2 and TRBJ1-1; D is unresolved. Germline CDR1 is LGHNA and CDR2 is YNFKEQ. This CDR3 is built from 13 residues. Trimming shortened V by 3 bases and J by 1 base, and 6 bases separated the two germline ends. The CDR3 DNA is TGTGCCAGCAGCCAGTGGGGGAACACTGAAGCTTTCTTT. Translation: CASSQWGNTEAFF.

This chain connects TRBV28 to TRBJ2-3; D gene uncertain. Germline-derived CDR1 and CDR2 are MDHEN and SYDVKM. V gave up 6 bases and J gave up 2 bases, with 6 bases separating them. The CDR3 is made up of 12 amino acids. DNA for the CDR3: TGTGCCAGCAGCTCTAACACAGATACGCAGTATTTT. This gives the protein CASSSNTDTQYF.

This clonotype was recorded many times. This chain joins TRBV7-2 and TRBJ2-5; D is unclear. The germline V gene encodes CDR1 SGHTA and CDR2 FQGNSA. Between the trimmed V and J ends, which lost 0 bases and 5 bases, there was a span of 7 bases. The CDR3 has 13 amino acids. CDR3 bases: TGTGCCAGCAGCTTAGCATGGTCCGAGACCCAGTACTTC. Protein: CASSLAWSETQYF.

This chain links TRBV6-5 with TRBJ2-5, with D perhaps TRBD2 (6 bases). Per the germline V gene, CDR1 is MNHEY and CDR2 is SVGAGI. V was cut by 9 bases and J by 1 base, with 12 bases left in between. CDR3 length equals 13 residues. The CDR3 DNA reads TGTGCCAGTGCGGGGTTCACCCAAGAGACCCAGTACTTC. Protein sequence: CASAGFTQETQYF.